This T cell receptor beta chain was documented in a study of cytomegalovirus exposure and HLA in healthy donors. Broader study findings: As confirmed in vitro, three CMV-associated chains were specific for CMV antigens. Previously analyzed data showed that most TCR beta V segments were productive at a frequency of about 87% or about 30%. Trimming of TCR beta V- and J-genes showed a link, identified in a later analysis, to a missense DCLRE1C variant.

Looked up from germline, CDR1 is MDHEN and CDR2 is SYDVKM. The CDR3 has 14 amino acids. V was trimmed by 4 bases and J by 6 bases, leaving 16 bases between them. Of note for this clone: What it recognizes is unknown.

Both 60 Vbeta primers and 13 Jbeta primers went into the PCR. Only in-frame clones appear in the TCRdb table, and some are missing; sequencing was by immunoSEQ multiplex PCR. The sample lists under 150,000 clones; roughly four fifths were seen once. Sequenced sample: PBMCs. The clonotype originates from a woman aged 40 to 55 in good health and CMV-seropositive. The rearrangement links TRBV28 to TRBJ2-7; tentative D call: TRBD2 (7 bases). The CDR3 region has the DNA TGTGCCAGCAGTTCCCTCGTGGGAGGGGGCGAGCAGTACTTC. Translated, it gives CASSSLVGGGEQYF.